This T cell receptor beta chain was sequenced in a study of blood T cell repertoires in COVID-19. Turning to the study itself: PBMCs, B-cell-depleted T cells, or T cells provided the cDNA or gDNA that made up the material.

Some clones are missing from TCRdb's copy, which holds only in-frame ones; the method was immunoSEQ multiplex PCR. This table holds 300,000 to 400,000 clones, about 87% found once. Sequenced material: peripheral blood. The receptor was derived from a woman in her twenties or thirties with COVID-19, enrolled during active disease.

CDR3 DNA sequence: TGTGCCAGCACACTAGCGGGTTACAATGAGCAGTTCTTC. Its translation is CASTLAGYNEQFF. The rearrangement uses TRBV7-2 and TRBJ2-1; the match to TRBD2 covers 9 bases. CDR3 length: 13 amino acids. The V and J ends lost 7 bases and 4 bases, in that order; junction bases with no gene match: 2. The germline V gene has CDR1 SGHTA and CDR2 FQGNSA. Full variable domain (rest looked up from reference TRBV7-2 and TRBJ2-1): GAGVSQSPSNKVTEKGKDVELRCDPISGHTALYWYRQSLGQGLEFLIYFQGNSAPDKSGLPSDRFSAERTGGSVSTLTIQRTQQEDSAVYLCASTLAGYNEQFFGPGTRLTVL.